These 4 T cell receptor beta chains originate from one sample sequenced in a study of regulatory T cells in long-lasting Graves disease. Assembly of TCR beta libraries relied on iRepertoire HTBI primers together with Arm-PCR of CDR3 regions. TCRdb re-analysed the multiplex PCR reads in MiXCR, keeping a single row per CDR3 protein. The repertoire holds 400,000 to 500,000 distinct CDR3 sequences, with about 20% as singletons. Time point denoted: persistent/refractory GD, antithyroid drugs over 5 years with positive TRAb. After RNA was extracted from PBMCs, the TCR library was made from it. The material was peripheral blood mononuclear cells (PBMCs), obtained when the disease was refractory, from a patient treated with antithyroid drugs. The receptor source for this set is a female donor with Graves disease.

The chain recombines TRBV28 with TRBJ2-1; 8 bases fit TRBD2. The V segment lost 3 bases and the J segment 4 bases; nucleotides outside the gene matches: 14. CDR1 is MDHEN and CDR2 is SYDVKM in the germline V gene. CDR3 length: 18 amino acids. The CDR3 DNA sequence: TGTGCCAGCAGTTTTTGGGGATTACAGCGGGAGAGATACAATGAGCAGTTCTTC. Its translation: CASSFWGLQRERYNEQFF.

This clonotype was seen repeatedly, ten times or more. The V call is TRBV6-5, the J call TRBJ1-6, with a tentative D call TRBD1 (6 bases). V lost 2 bases and J 3 bases, leaving 8 bases between the germline ends. Germline V gives CDR1 MNHEY, CDR2 SVGAGI. The CDR3 covers 15 residues. CDR3 sequence: CASSYKGVYNSPLHF. As DNA, the CDR3 is TGTGCCAGCAGTTACAAGGGGGTCTATAATTCACCCCTCCACTTT.

This clonotype was detected ten times or more. At one boundary the junction diverges from the germline segment, which might be a read error. The chain joins TRBV28 to TRBJ2-7; 15 nucleotides agree with TRBD2. Looked up from germline, CDR1 is MDHEN and CDR2 is SYDVKM. CDR3 length equals 16 residues. The CDR3 bases are TGTGCCAGCACAGGACTAGCGGGAGGGCCCGAAACTTGGCAGAACTTC. It specifies CASTGLAGGPETWQNF.

This chain connects TRBV14 to TRBJ2-1, with 9 nucleotides matching TRBD1. The CDR3 sequence is 13 residues long. The V gene's germline CDR1 is SGHDN and CDR2 FVKESK. J was trimmed by 3 bases and V by 10 bases; bases with no gene match: 4. The CDR3, as DNA: TGTGCCACAGGGACAGGGATCTACAATGAGCAGTTCTTC. It codes for CATGTGIYNEQFF.